Listed here are 5 T cell receptor beta chains from one sample, sequenced in a study of T cell responses to AZD1222 COVID-19 vaccine. Here immunoSEQ multiplex PCR was the method, and the copy in TCRdb shows in-frame clones only, minus some. The sample lists some 100,000 clones; around 83% were seen once. Specimen: peripheral blood, collected 28 days after the second AZD1222 dose. The receptor source for this set is an adult who received the AZD1222 COVID-19 vaccine.

J is TRBJ2-7 and V is TRBV7-5. TRBV7-5 is an annotated pseudogene. This CDR3 comprises 15 residues. The chain's CDR3 is CVRSLAGIVCNEQYF. CDR3 in DNA: TGTGTCAGAAGCTTAGCGGGTATAGTATGTAACGAGCAGTACTTC.

CDR3 sequence (DNA): TGTGCCATCAGTGAGTCCAGGGACAGGAGACCTAATGAAAAACTGTTTTTT. This encodes CAISESRDRRPNEKLFF. The chain links TRBV10-3 to TRBJ1-4, with 8 positions matching TRBD1. With 0 bases clipped from V and 3 bases from J, the junction kept 6 bases outside the gene matches. CDR3 length equals 17 residues. The V gene's germline CDR1 is ENHRY and CDR2 SYGVKD.

This sequence joins TRBV7-2 and TRBJ2-5; 12 bases fit TRBD2. Unmatched junction bases numbered 9, after V lost 5 bases and J lost 2 bases. The CDR3 is 17 amino acids. CDR1 is SGHTA and CDR2 is FQGNSA in the germline V gene. CDR3 in amino acids: CASSDTSGGPLQETQYF. DNA for the CDR3: TGTGCCAGCAGCGACACTAGCGGGGGGCCCCTGCAAGAGACCCAGTACTTC.

This clone was observed a single time. The gene calls are TRBV6-2 or TRBV6-3 and TRBJ2-1, with no clear D. V lost 6 bases and J 6 bases, leaving 12 bases between the germline ends. Germline V gives CDR1 MNHEY, CDR2 SVGEGT. The CDR3 spans 13 residues. The CDR3 is CASSHGTFNEQFF. In nucleotides, the CDR3 is TGTGCCAGCAGCCACGGTACGTTCAATGAGCAGTTCTTC.

This clone came up a few times. The J gene is TRBJ2-2, the V gene TRBV9, with 10 positions matching TRBD2. The germline V gene encodes CDR1 SGDLS and CDR2 YYNGEE. J was trimmed by 0 bases and V by 5 bases; bases with no gene match: 4. The CDR3 length is 16 residues. The CDR3 here is CASSPGLAANTGELFF. The DNA of the CDR3 is TGTGCCAGCAGTCCTGGACTAGCGGCGAACACCGGGGAGCTGTTTTTT. The complete variable domain, with remaining parts taken from reference TRBV9 and TRBJ2-2, reads DSGVTQTPKHLITATGQRVTLRCSPRSGDLSVYWYQQSLDQGLQFLIQYYNGEERAKGNILERFSAQQFPDLHSELNLSSLELGDSALYFCASSPGLAANTGELFFGEGSRLTVL.